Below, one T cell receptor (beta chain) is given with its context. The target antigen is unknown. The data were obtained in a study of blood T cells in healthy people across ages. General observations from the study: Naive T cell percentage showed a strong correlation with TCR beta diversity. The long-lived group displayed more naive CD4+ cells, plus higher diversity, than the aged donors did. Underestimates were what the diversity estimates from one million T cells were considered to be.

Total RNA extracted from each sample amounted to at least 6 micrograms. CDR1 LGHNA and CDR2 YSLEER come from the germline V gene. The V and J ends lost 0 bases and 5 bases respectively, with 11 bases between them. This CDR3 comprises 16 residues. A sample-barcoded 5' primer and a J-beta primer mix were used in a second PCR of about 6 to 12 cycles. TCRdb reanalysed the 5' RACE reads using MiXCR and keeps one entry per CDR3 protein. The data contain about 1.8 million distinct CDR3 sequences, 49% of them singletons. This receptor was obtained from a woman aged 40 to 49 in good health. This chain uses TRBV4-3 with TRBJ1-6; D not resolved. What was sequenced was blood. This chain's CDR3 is CASSQESQVDNSPLHF. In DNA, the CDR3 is TGCGCCAGCAGCCAAGAATCCCAGGTCGATAATTCACCCCTCCACTTT.